Detailed here is one T cell receptor beta chain. Its antigen is as yet unknown. This record comes from a study of CD8+ T cells in alopecia areata. Turning to the study itself: A 6-month off-drug phase came after tofacitinib, which had lasted 6 to 18 months.

RNA extraction was followed by reverse transcription into cDNA, which acted as the sequencing template. Assay used: immunoSEQ multiplex PCR; TCRdb lists only in-frame clones, some missing. The sample includes about 250,000 clones, around 67% seen only once; the top ten take around 1.2%. PBMCs were stained for CD3, CD4 and CD8, and CD4+ and CD8+ T cells were sorted. This CDR3 contains 14 residues. V dropped 4 bases and J dropped 6 bases, with 14 bases sitting between them. Germline lookup yields CDR1 LNHDA and CDR2 SQIVND (reference sequence). Study-level findings and limits: Scalp sample data also include resident alphabeta T cells from normal skin. Higher clonality was seen in lesional scalp than in normal scalp, especially in alopecia totalis/universalis.

The TCR was taken from a human donor with alopecia areata. The sequencing used CD4+ T cells sorted from blood, collected at week 0. The rearrangement joins TRBV19 to TRBJ2-3; D is unresolved. The DNA of the CDR3 is TGTGCCAGTAGTACCGGAGTAATAAGGGATACGCAGTATTTT. This translates into CASSTGVIRDTQYF.